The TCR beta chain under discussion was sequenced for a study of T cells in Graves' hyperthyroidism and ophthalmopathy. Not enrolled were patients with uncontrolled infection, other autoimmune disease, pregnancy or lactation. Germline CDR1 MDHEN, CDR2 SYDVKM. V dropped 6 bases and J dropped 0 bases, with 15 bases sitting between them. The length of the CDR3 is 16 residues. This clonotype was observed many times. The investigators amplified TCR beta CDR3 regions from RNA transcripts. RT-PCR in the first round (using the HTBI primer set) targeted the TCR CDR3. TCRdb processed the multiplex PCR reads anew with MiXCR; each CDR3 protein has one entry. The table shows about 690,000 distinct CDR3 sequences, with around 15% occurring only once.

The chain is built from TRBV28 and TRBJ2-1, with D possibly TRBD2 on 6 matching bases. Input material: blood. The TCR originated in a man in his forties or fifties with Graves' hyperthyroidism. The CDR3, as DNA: TGTGCCAGCAGCCGAGGAGTGGGAGGCTCCTACAATGAGCAGTTCTTC. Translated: CASSRGVGGSYNEQFF.